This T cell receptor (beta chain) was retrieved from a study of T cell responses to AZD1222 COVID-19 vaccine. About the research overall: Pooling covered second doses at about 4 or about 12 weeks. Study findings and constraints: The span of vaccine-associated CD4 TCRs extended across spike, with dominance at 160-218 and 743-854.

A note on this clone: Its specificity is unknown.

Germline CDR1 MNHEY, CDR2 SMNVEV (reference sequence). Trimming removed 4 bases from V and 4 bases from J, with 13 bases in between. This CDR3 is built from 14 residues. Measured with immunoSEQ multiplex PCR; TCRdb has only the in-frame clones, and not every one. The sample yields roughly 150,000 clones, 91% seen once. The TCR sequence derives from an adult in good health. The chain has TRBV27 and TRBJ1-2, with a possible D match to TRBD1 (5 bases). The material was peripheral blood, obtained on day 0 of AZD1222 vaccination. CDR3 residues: CASSWGRRGYGYTF. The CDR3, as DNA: TGTGCCAGCAGTTGGGGACGGCGGGGCTATGGCTACACCTTC.